The present T cell receptor beta chain was sequenced within a study of T cell responses to AZD1222 COVID-19 vaccine. Study-wide findings and caveats: Sampled repertoires all dated from after the peak T cell response. Baseline seropositivity occurred in only a handful of AZD1222 recipients.

Germline CDR1 and CDR2: LNHDA and SQIVND (reference sequence). This CDR3 region has 13 residues. V was pared by 3 bases and J by 3 bases, with 8 bases between. With respect to this clone: Its antigen is undetermined.

Sequencing used immunoSEQ multiplex PCR; TCRdb keeps in-frame clones, though not all of them. The table lists more than 45,000 clones, about 81% of them singletons. The sequence derives from an adult in good health. This chain joins TRBV19 and TRBJ1-1; no reliable D call. Sample: peripheral blood, taken on day 0 of AZD1222 vaccination. The CDR3 protein is CASSISGDTEAFF. For the CDR3, the DNA is TGTGCCAGTAGTATTAGTGGGGACACTGAAGCTTTCTTT.